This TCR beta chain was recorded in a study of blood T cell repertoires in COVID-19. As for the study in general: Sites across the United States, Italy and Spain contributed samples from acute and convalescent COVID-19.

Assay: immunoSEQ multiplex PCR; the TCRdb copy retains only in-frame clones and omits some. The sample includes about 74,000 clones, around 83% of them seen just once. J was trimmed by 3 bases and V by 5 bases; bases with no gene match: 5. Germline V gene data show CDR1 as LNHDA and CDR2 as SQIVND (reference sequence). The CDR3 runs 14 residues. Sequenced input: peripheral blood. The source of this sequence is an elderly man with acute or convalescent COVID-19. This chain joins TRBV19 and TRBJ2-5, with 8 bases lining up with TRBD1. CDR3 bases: TGTGCCAGTAGTTCAAGGACAGGGAAAGAGACCCAGTACTTC. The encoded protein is CASSSRTGKETQYF.